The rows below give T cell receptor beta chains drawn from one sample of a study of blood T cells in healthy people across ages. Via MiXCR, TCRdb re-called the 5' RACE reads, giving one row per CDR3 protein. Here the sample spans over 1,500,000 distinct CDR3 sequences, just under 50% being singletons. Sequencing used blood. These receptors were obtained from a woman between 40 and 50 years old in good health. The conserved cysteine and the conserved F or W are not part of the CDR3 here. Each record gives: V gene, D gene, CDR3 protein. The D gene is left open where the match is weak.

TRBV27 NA ASSPRGGLGEKLF
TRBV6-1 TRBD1 ASSERGGLAGYT
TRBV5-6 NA ASSPIYREGFYGYT
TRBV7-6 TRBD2 ASSYTGLAGQETQY
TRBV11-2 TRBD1 ASSLGQGVGTQY
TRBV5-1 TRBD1 ASSLLTGGMETQY
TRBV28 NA ASRSPRRGKNIQY
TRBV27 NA ASSQGRVPGDTQY
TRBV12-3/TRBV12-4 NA ASSFASNSNQPQH
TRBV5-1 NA ASSLVPNNYGYT
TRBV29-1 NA SVAAGISYNEQF
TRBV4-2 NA ASSQGRGTASSYEQY
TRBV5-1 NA ASSSPLQAGTDTQY
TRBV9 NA ASSAQGSAPDTQY
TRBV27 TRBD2 ASSLTRGVQETQY
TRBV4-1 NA ASSPWDGQETQY
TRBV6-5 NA ASSSYRGVNTEAF
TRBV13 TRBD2 ASSLYGGGITDEQF
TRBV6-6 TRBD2 ASSSGGDQSSYNEQF
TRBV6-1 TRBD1 ASSERGLGQGYFGGTNVLT
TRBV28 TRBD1 ASSPLGTGGGETQY
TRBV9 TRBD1 ASSAAIRDRGADTQY
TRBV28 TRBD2 ASSLVGTSSNEQF
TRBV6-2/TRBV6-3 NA ASSSGGGPSREQF
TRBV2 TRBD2 ASIGLGGDNEQF
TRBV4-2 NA ASSQEDGVGANVLT
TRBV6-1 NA ASSELRRQSSYNEQY
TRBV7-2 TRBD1 ASSPEDRAYGYT
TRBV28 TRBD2 ASGAGGVKNIQY
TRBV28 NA ASRYPRQARHEQY
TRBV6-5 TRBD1 ASSRQGRGDNQPQH
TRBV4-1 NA ASSQEFQGSTYNEQF
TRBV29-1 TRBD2 SVPGGTSGGYNEQF
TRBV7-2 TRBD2 AGSLGWHSGGGGADTQY
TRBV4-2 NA ASTLRGPPRETQY
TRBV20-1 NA SAQAATYNEQF
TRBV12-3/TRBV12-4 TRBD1 ASGSGQGSTNEKLF
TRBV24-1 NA ATSDPGASTDTQY
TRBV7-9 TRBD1 ASRPPGQGVSYEQY
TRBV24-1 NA ATSEPGDSNQPQH
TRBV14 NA ASSQGSAGYT
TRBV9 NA ASSVGFRDYEQY
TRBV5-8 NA ASSLADGEQF
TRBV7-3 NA ASSLTGGFSETQY
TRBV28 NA ASNRSGKQF
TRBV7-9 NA ASSGGHQGSGYT
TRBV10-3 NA ATGGDRDYNKQF
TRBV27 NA ASSLFGVDTGETQY
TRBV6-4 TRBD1 ASSVGTGGSYEQY
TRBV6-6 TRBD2 ASRPDSGGKGYNEQF
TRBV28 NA ASSLLTRGYT
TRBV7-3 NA ASSLRSGFGGYT
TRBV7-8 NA ASSMWALGDTQY
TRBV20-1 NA SARETVQETRY
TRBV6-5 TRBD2 ASSYTSGGAYEQY
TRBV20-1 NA GASGPLYNEQF
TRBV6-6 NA ASTDQRQWDGYT